This T cell receptor (beta chain) came from a study of CD8 T cells in ankylosing spondylitis. TCRdb redid the calling of the 5' RACE reads with MiXCR, one entry per CDR3 protein. In the table there are about 340,000 distinct CDR3 sequences, roughly 14% of which are singletons. This clonotype has a handful of counts. This sequence was found in a male donor with ankylosing spondylitis or in good health (not recorded which). The specimen sequenced was blood, either unsorted or a sorted T cell fraction (not recorded which).

The CDR3 coding sequence is TGCAGTGCTAGTTACTTAGGCAGGGGGCGGGAGACCCAGTACTTC. It is translated as CSASYLGRGRETQYF. This sequence joins TRBV20-1 and TRBJ2-5; the match to TRBD1 covers 8 bases. V lost 3 bases and J lost 5; bases outside the gene matches: 11. There are 15 residues in the CDR3. Germline lookup yields CDR1 DFQATT and CDR2 SNEGSKA (reference sequence).